A single TCR beta chain is shown here with its context. Antigen: not known. Deletions cut 5 bases from V and 4 bases from J, with 16 bases between. Germline CDR1 reads SGHTA; CDR2 reads FQGNSA. This CDR3 contains 15 residues. This specimen belongs to a study of T cell responses to AZD1222 COVID-19 vaccine. Study-wide results and caveats: Spike-wide coverage was observed for vaccine-associated CD4 TCRs, with dominant responses at 160-218 and 743-854. Donors were largely white British and mainly female; clonal diversity was possibly underestimated.

Clones were read by immunoSEQ multiplex PCR, and TCRdb kept only the in-frame ones, dropping some. The sample has 100,000 or so clones; around 84% are singletons. The sample in question was peripheral blood, obtained 28 days after the second AZD1222 dose. This sequence joins TRBV7-2 and TRBJ2-3; no definite D call. The receptor was isolated from an adult who received the AZD1222 COVID-19 vaccine. CDR3 residues: CASSPRLLLPDTQYF. The CDR3 bases are TGTGCCAGCAGCCCCCGACTTCTCCTCCCAGATACGCAGTATTTT.